This TCR beta chain was identified in a study of beta chain features in type 1 diabetes. The overall study: Healthy donors and patients had similar age, gender and cell yields.

The sequenced template was cDNA made from the entire isolated RNA. Here immunoSEQ multiplex PCR was the method, and the copy in TCRdb shows in-frame clones only, minus some. This sample has around 340,000 clones, with around 9% found just once. This clone has only a few counts. The antigen remains undetermined. The V and J ends lost 0 bases and 7 bases respectively, with 13 bases between them. Germline lookup yields CDR1 SGHAT and CDR2 FQNNGV. The CDR3 has 14 residues. Overall study findings and caveats: TCRB CDR3 length was moderately but significantly reduced in all four CD4+ subsets of Type 1 diabetes patients.

The sequence was collected from a man between 25 and 39 years old with type 1 diabetes. The sequencing sample was made of central memory CD4+ T cells from blood. The chain joins TRBV11-2 to TRBJ2-7, with D perhaps given as TRBD1 or TRBD2 (5 bases each). The CDR3 DNA follows: TGTGCCAGCAGCTTAGATTGGGGGTTGAGGGAGCAGTACTTC. The encoded protein is CASSLDWGLREQYF.